These T cell receptor beta chains were read from a single sample in a study of vaccination and CD4 T cells after COVID-19. These receptors' antigens are unknown. TCRdb re-called the PCR reads with MiXCR, one entry per CDR3 protein. The sample has more than 12,000 distinct CDR3 sequences, roughly 29% seen once. The sample consisted of CD4+ T cells from blood, cultured in vitro, taken before SARS-CoV-2 vaccination. The receptors come from a human donor who received a COVID-19 vaccine. Each CDR3 is given with its conserved first and last residue. Fields, in order: D gene, CDR3 length, J gene, clone size, V gene, CDR3 protein, CDR3 DNA. A D gene is named only where the DNA matches it firmly. Rows give clone size only sometimes, using once, few, many, or a class for an expanded clone.

d_call: TRBD1; cdr3_length: 15; j_call: TRBJ1-2; clone_size: few; v_call: TRBV19; cdr3_aa: CASSIADRGTYGYTF; cdr3_nt: TGTGCCAGTAGTATAGCCGACAGGGGGACCTATGGCTACACCTTC
d_call: -; cdr3_length: 15; j_call: TRBJ1-1; clone_size: few; v_call: TRBV21-1; cdr3_aa: CASSKGPGTKTEAFF; cdr3_nt: TGTGCCAGCAGCAAAGGACCCGGGACGAAGACTGAAGCTTTCTTT
d_call: -; cdr3_length: 15; j_call: TRBJ1-2; clone_size: few; v_call: TRBV6-1; cdr3_aa: CASRFRRDSNYGYTF; cdr3_nt: TGTGCCAGCAGATTCCGTCGGGACTCTAACTATGGCTACACCTTC
d_call: TRBD1; cdr3_length: 14; j_call: TRBJ1-3; clone_size: -; v_call: TRBV7-9; cdr3_aa: CASSSGTAGNTIYF; cdr3_nt: TGTGCCAGCAGCTCCGGGACAGCTGGAAACACCATATATTTT
d_call: TRBD2; cdr3_length: 15; j_call: TRBJ2-3; clone_size: few; v_call: TRBV12-3/TRBV12-4; cdr3_aa: CASKVAGDGTDTQYF; cdr3_nt: TGTGCCAGCAAGGTAGCGGGGGACGGCACAGATACGCAGTATTTT
d_call: -; cdr3_length: 15; j_call: TRBJ1-1; clone_size: -; v_call: TRBV7-2; cdr3_aa: CASSLGVIIRTEAFF; cdr3_nt: TGTGCCAGCAGCTTAGGGGTCATAATAAGGACTGAAGCTTTCTTT
d_call: -; cdr3_length: 14; j_call: TRBJ1-1; clone_size: few; v_call: TRBV7-9; cdr3_aa: CASSFINGNTEAFF; cdr3_nt: TGTGCCAGCAGCTTCATCAACGGGAACACTGAAGCTTTCTTT
d_call: TRBD2; cdr3_length: 17; j_call: TRBJ2-5; clone_size: -; v_call: TRBV5-1; cdr3_aa: CASSLVGLTSGQETQYF; cdr3_nt: TGCGCCAGCAGCTTGGTAGGCTTAACTAGCGGACAAGAGACCCAGTACTTC
d_call: TRBD2; cdr3_length: 16; j_call: TRBJ2-1; clone_size: -; v_call: TRBV24-1; cdr3_aa: CATSDSGLAAGNEQFF; cdr3_nt: TGTGCCACCAGTGATTCGGGACTAGCGGCGGGGAATGAGCAGTTCTTC
d_call: TRBD1; cdr3_length: 16; j_call: TRBJ1-5; clone_size: few; v_call: TRBV6-1; cdr3_aa: CAQQGQIAYSNQPQHF; cdr3_nt: TGTGCCCAACAGGGACAGATAGCCTATAGCAATCAGCCCCAGCATTTT
d_call: TRBD1; cdr3_length: 14; j_call: TRBJ2-5; clone_size: few; v_call: TRBV7-9; cdr3_aa: CASSFRDSQETQYF; cdr3_nt: TGTGCCAGCAGCTTCCGGGACAGCCAAGAGACCCAGTACTTC
d_call: -; cdr3_length: 18; j_call: TRBJ1-5; clone_size: -; v_call: TRBV7-2; cdr3_aa: CASSLVWGGAHSNQPQHF; cdr3_nt: TGTGCCAGCAGCTTAGTTTGGGGAGGGGCCCATAGCAATCAGCCCCAGCATTTT
d_call: -; cdr3_length: 13; j_call: TRBJ1-2; clone_size: -; v_call: TRBV28; cdr3_aa: CASSLSGPRGYTF; cdr3_nt: TGTGCCAGCAGTTTGTCAGGACCTAGAGGCTACACCTTC
d_call: -; cdr3_length: 14; j_call: TRBJ1-3; clone_size: few; v_call: TRBV12-3/TRBV12-4; cdr3_aa: CASSFRRGGNTIYF; cdr3_nt: TGTGCCAGCAGTTTTCGCAGGGGTGGAAACACCATATATTTT
d_call: -; cdr3_length: 13; j_call: TRBJ1-5; clone_size: few; v_call: TRBV20-1; cdr3_aa: CSASRNSNQPQHF; cdr3_nt: TGCAGTGCTAGTAGAAATAGCAATCAGCCCCAGCATTTT
d_call: TRBD2; cdr3_length: 17; j_call: TRBJ2-3; clone_size: -; v_call: TRBV9; cdr3_aa: CASSVSLAGAGTDTQYF; cdr3_nt: TGTGCCAGCAGCGTATCTTTAGCGGGGGCCGGCACAGATACGCAGTATTTT
d_call: -; cdr3_length: 15; j_call: TRBJ2-7; clone_size: -; v_call: TRBV18; cdr3_aa: CASSPRGSGSLEQYF; cdr3_nt: TGTGCCAGCTCACCCCGGGGTAGCGGAAGTTTGGAACAGTACTTC
d_call: -; cdr3_length: 16; j_call: TRBJ1-2; clone_size: few; v_call: TRBV20-1; cdr3_aa: CSARHGRDPKGGGYTF; cdr3_nt: TGCAGTGCTAGACACGGACGGGATCCCAAGGGGGGCGGCTACACCTTC
d_call: TRBD1; cdr3_length: 13; j_call: TRBJ2-5; clone_size: -; v_call: TRBV29-1; cdr3_aa: CSVERTGLETQYF; cdr3_nt: TGCAGCGTTGAAAGGACAGGGCTAGAGACCCAGTACTTC
d_call: TRBD2; cdr3_length: 13; j_call: TRBJ2-5; clone_size: -; v_call: TRBV30; cdr3_aa: CACQRTSGETQYF; cdr3_nt: TGTGCCTGCCAAAGGACTAGCGGGGAGACCCAGTACTTC
d_call: TRBD1; cdr3_length: 12; j_call: TRBJ2-7; clone_size: -; v_call: TRBV5-5; cdr3_aa: CASSNQGAEQYF; cdr3_nt: TGTGCCAGCAGCAATCAGGGGGCCGAGCAGTACTTC
d_call: -; cdr3_length: 13; j_call: TRBJ1-1; clone_size: few; v_call: TRBV7-3; cdr3_aa: CASSLGGGTEAFF; cdr3_nt: TGTGCCAGCAGCTTAGGCGGGGGCACTGAAGCTTTCTTT
d_call: -; cdr3_length: 14; j_call: TRBJ2-2; clone_size: -; v_call: TRBV30; cdr3_aa: CAWSVYHLGGELFF; cdr3_nt: TGTGCCTGGAGTGTATACCATCTTGGCGGGGAGCTGTTTTTT
d_call: -; cdr3_length: 13; j_call: TRBJ1-1; clone_size: few; v_call: TRBV23-1; cdr3_aa: CASSRTGDTEAFF; cdr3_nt: TGCGCCAGCAGCAGGACGGGGGATACTGAAGCTTTCTTT
d_call: -; cdr3_length: 14; j_call: TRBJ1-1; clone_size: -; v_call: TRBV7-2; cdr3_aa: CASSLALSSGEAFF; cdr3_nt: TGTGCCAGCAGCTTAGCGCTAAGTTCGGGTGAAGCTTTCTTT
d_call: -; cdr3_length: 15; j_call: TRBJ1-1; clone_size: -; v_call: TRBV10-3; cdr3_aa: CASINDVLMNTEAFF; cdr3_nt: TGTGCCAGCATAAACGACGTACTCATGAACACTGAAGCTTTCTTT
d_call: TRBD2; cdr3_length: 14; j_call: TRBJ2-3; clone_size: -; v_call: TRBV20-1; cdr3_aa: CSASLAGGTDTQYF; cdr3_nt: TGCAGTGCTAGCCTAGCGGGGGGTACAGATACGCAGTATTTT
d_call: -; cdr3_length: 15; j_call: TRBJ2-3; clone_size: few; v_call: TRBV6-5; cdr3_aa: CASSYSGGGRDTQYF; cdr3_nt: TGTGCCAGCAGTTACTCCGGCGGGGGCAGAGATACGCAGTATTTT
d_call: -; cdr3_length: 15; j_call: TRBJ2-1; clone_size: -; v_call: TRBV7-9; cdr3_aa: CASSRGGGVSNEQFF; cdr3_nt: TGTGCCAGCAGCCGAGGCGGTGGAGTATCCAATGAGCAGTTCTTC
d_call: -; cdr3_length: 14; j_call: TRBJ1-2; clone_size: few; v_call: TRBV5-1; cdr3_aa: CASSFRGPEGGYTF; cdr3_nt: TGCGCCAGCAGCTTCAGAGGGCCTGAGGGGGGCTACACCTTC
d_call: TRBD2; cdr3_length: 16; j_call: TRBJ2-5; clone_size: -; v_call: TRBV12-3/TRBV12-4; cdr3_aa: CASSTTSGGARETQYF; cdr3_nt: TGTGCCAGCAGCACGACTAGCGGGGGGGCCAGGGAGACCCAGTACTTC
d_call: -; cdr3_length: 15; j_call: TRBJ2-5; clone_size: few; v_call: TRBV15; cdr3_aa: CATSRGLGALETQYF; cdr3_nt: TGTGCCACCAGCAGAGGGTTAGGGGCCCTGGAGACCCAGTACTTC
d_call: -; cdr3_length: 15; j_call: TRBJ2-3; clone_size: -; v_call: TRBV12-3/TRBV12-4; cdr3_aa: CASSYTGPNADTQYF; cdr3_nt: TGTGCCAGCAGTTATACGGGGCCGAACGCAGATACGCAGTATTTT
d_call: TRBD2; cdr3_length: 15; j_call: TRBJ2-3; clone_size: -; v_call: TRBV7-8; cdr3_aa: CASSSGLAGTDTQYF; cdr3_nt: TGTGCCAGCAGCTCGGGACTAGCAGGGACAGATACGCAGTATTTT
d_call: TRBD1; cdr3_length: 14; j_call: TRBJ1-2; clone_size: -; v_call: TRBV19; cdr3_aa: CASSIEGTGAGYTF; cdr3_nt: TGTGCCAGTAGTATAGAGGGCACAGGGGCTGGCTACACCTTC
d_call: -; cdr3_length: 18; j_call: TRBJ1-2; clone_size: once; v_call: TRBV12-3/TRBV12-4; cdr3_aa: CVSSLLGRGTSSSYGYTF; cdr3_nt: TGTGTCAGCAGTTTATTGGGGCGCGGGACAAGCAGTTCCTATGGCTACACCTTC
d_call: TRBD1; cdr3_length: 13; j_call: TRBJ2-5; clone_size: few; v_call: TRBV12-3/TRBV12-4; cdr3_aa: CASSLTGGGTQYF; cdr3_nt: TGTGCCAGCAGTTTGACAGGGGGCGGGACCCAGTACTTC
d_call: TRBD1; cdr3_length: 15; j_call: TRBJ1-6; clone_size: -; v_call: TRBV6-5; cdr3_aa: CASSYGDRGRSPLHF; cdr3_nt: TGTGCCAGCAGTTACGGCGACAGGGGTAGATCACCCCTCCACTTT
d_call: -; cdr3_length: 15; j_call: TRBJ1-1; clone_size: few; v_call: TRBV30; cdr3_aa: CAWTNLDSLNTEAFF; cdr3_nt: TGTGCCTGGACTAATTTGGACAGCTTGAACACTGAAGCTTTCTTT
d_call: -; cdr3_length: 12; j_call: TRBJ1-1; clone_size: once; v_call: TRBV19; cdr3_aa: CASSIQGTEAFF; cdr3_nt: TGTGCCAGTAGCATCCAGGGCACTGAAGCTTTCTTT
d_call: TRBD1; cdr3_length: 14; j_call: TRBJ2-5; clone_size: -; v_call: TRBV5-6; cdr3_aa: CASSFRGPQETQYF; cdr3_nt: TGTGCCAGCAGCTTCAGGGGGCCCCAAGAGACCCAGTACTTC
d_call: -; cdr3_length: 12; j_call: TRBJ1-2; clone_size: few; v_call: TRBV29-1; cdr3_aa: CSVGDVGGGYTF; cdr3_nt: TGCAGCGTTGGGGACGTTGGGGGCGGCTACACCTTC
d_call: -; cdr3_length: 16; j_call: TRBJ1-5; clone_size: -; v_call: TRBV6-1; cdr3_aa: CASSEGWQNSNQPQHF; cdr3_nt: TGTGCCAGCAGTGAAGGGTGGCAGAATAGCAATCAGCCCCAGCATTTT
d_call: TRBD1; cdr3_length: 15; j_call: TRBJ2-5; clone_size: few; v_call: TRBV30; cdr3_aa: CAWSPRTGIQETQYF; cdr3_nt: TGTGCCTGGAGCCCACGGACAGGGATTCAAGAGACCCAGTACTTC
d_call: -; cdr3_length: 13; j_call: TRBJ1-2; clone_size: -; v_call: TRBV29-1; cdr3_aa: CSVEEGQGHGYTF; cdr3_nt: TGCAGCGTTGAAGAGGGACAAGGGCATGGCTACACCTTC
d_call: -; cdr3_length: 16; j_call: TRBJ1-5; clone_size: -; v_call: TRBV7-2; cdr3_aa: CASSPSGPSRDQPQHF; cdr3_nt: TGTGCCAGCAGCCCAAGCGGGCCATCCCGGGATCAGCCCCAGCATTTT